The 12 T cell receptor beta chains below come from one sample, sequenced in a study of human T cells and chemical hapten exposure. TCRdb used MiXCR to reprocess the RACE reads, holding one entry per CDR3 protein. Of roughly 120,000 distinct CDR3 sequences listed, roughly an eighth were seen once; the top ten hold over 0.85%. Described time point: patch test 1, 2 weeks after DPC sensitization. Treatment noted: therapeutic diphenylcyclopropenone sensitization with weekly scalp DPC. The source was whole blood, collected in connection with sensitization to the hapten diphenylcyclopropenone (DPC). These receptors were taken from a young man with alopecia areata. Some clones in this sample may be carry-over from other donors' samples.

This clonotype has just a few counts. The V call is TRBV6-6, the J call TRBJ1-5; D gene ambiguous. From germline, CDR1 is MNHNY and CDR2 SVGAGI (reference sequence). The V and J ends lost 7 bases and 0 bases respectively, with 13 bases between them. This CDR3 has 15 residues. The CDR3 sequence: CASTKGPYSNQPQHF. The CDR3 nucleotides are TGTGCCAGCACTAAGGGCCCCTATAGCAATCAGCCCCAGCATTTT.

This clonotype turned up a few times. The J gene is TRBJ2-5, the V gene TRBV5-1; D gene ambiguous. CDR3 length equals 14 residues. Germline V CDR1 and CDR2: SGHRS, YFSETQ. V was trimmed by 0 bases and J by 2 bases, leaving 8 bases between them. The CDR3 DNA reads as TGCGCCAGCAGCTTGGCGGTGACTCAAGAGACCCAGTACTTC. Translated, it gives CASSLAVTQETQYF.

This clonotype was counted ten times or more. The rearrangement joins TRBV4-2 to TRBJ2-7; D not certain. With 0 bases removed from V and 5 bases from J, the gap between germline ends came to 11 bases. The CDR3 spans 14 residues. Germline V gene sequence: CDR1 LGHNA, CDR2 YNFKEQ. This CDR3 reads CASSQDPGTHEQYF. DNA for the CDR3: TGTGCCAGCAGCCAAGATCCCGGAACCCACGAGCAGTACTTC.

This clonotype turned up a few times. The rearrangement links TRBV4-1 to TRBJ1-1; no clear D gene. The CDR3 extends over 16 amino acids. The V gene's germline CDR1 is MGHRA and CDR2 YSYEKL. The V end lost 1 base, the J end lost 4 bases, and 16 bases lay between the germline ends. DNA of the CDR3: TGCGCCAGCAGCCAAGGGGGTGGAGGAAGCGGCACTGAAGCTTTCTTT. It encodes CASSQGGGGSGTEAFF.

Ten or more counts support this clonotype. The rearrangement uses TRBV29-1 and TRBJ1-6; D remains ambiguous. This CDR3 is built from 13 residues. CDR1 is SQVTM, CDR2 ANQGSEA, per germline. The V gene lost 0 bases and the J gene lost 9 bases, with 9 bases spanning the gap. CDR3 DNA sequence: TGCAGCGTTGAAGATCTCGCGGGTTCACCCCTCCACTTT. This gives the protein CSVEDLAGSPLHF.

This clonotype has more than one count but fewer than ten. The J gene is TRBJ2-6, the V gene TRBV9; the D is unclear. This CDR3 is 14 amino acids long. Trimming took off 3 bases at V and 0 bases at J, with 4 bases between the two ends. Germline CDR1 reads SGDLS; CDR2 reads YYNGEE. The CDR3 coding sequence is TGTGCCAGCAGCGCAGGCTCTGGGGCCAACGTCCTGACTTTC. It yields the protein CASSAGSGANVLTF.

The chain employs TRBV5-4 and TRBJ1-1; D call uncertain. Trimming pared 2 bases from V and 2 bases from J, leaving 7 bases between. The CDR3 loop spans 13 amino acids. CDR1 is SGHNT and CDR2 is YYREEE in the germline V gene (reference sequence). In nucleotides, the CDR3 is TGTGCCAGCAGCTTTCCCGAAAACACTGAAGCTTTCTTT. This encodes CASSFPENTEAFF.

The chain couples TRBV25-1 to TRBJ2-2; the match to TRBD2 covers 9 bases. The J segment lost 0 bases and the V segment lost 10 bases, leaving 6 bases of the junction unmatched. From germline, CDR1 is MGHDK and CDR2 SYGVNS. This CDR3 spans 15 amino acids. The CDR3 sequence is CATPSGAPNTGELFF. Written as DNA, the CDR3 is TGTGCCACCCCTAGCGGGGCCCCGAACACCGGGGAGCTGTTTTTT.

The J gene is TRBJ1-6, the V gene TRBV5-1; D is ambiguous. Germline assignment: CDR1 SGHRS and CDR2 YFSETQ. V lost 6 bases to trimming and J lost 0 bases, with 10 bases between them. This CDR3 is 15 amino acids long. CDR3 sequence (DNA): TGCGCCAGCATGCCGGGCAGCTCCTATAATTCACCCCTCCACTTT. Translated: CASMPGSSYNSPLHF.

This clonotype was picked up a small number of times. This chain uses TRBV6-1 with TRBJ2-7; 7 bases agree with TRBD1. V dropped 8 bases and J dropped 1; count of bases not matched to a gene: 8. Looked up from germline, CDR1 is MNHNS and CDR2 is SASEGT. This CDR3 comprises 14 residues. DNA of the CDR3: TGTGCCAGCTTGGGTAGGGGGCGGTCCTACGAGCAGTACGTC. Protein sequence: CASLGRGRSYEQYV.

As to this clonotype: The junction and the germline gene differ at one end; a read error may be behind it. The rearrangement uses TRBV7-3 and TRBJ1-1; 7 bases fit TRBD1. CDR1 is SGHTA, CDR2 FQGTGA, per germline. CDR3 length: 13 amino acids. CDR3 coding DNA: TGTGCCAGCAGCCGTTTTCCACAGGGGCCGATAGGGTTT. The encoded protein is CASSRFPQGPIGF.

This rearrangement joins TRBV7-3 to TRBJ1-6, with 9 bases fitting TRBD1. There are 14 residues in the CDR3. J lost 8 bases, V lost 2 bases, and 1 base had no gene match. Germline V CDR1 and CDR2: SGHTA, FQGTGA. The CDR3 protein is CASSLYRGHSPLHF. The CDR3 bases are TGTGCCAGCAGCTTATACAGGGGGCATTCACCCCTCCACTTT.